This T cell receptor (beta chain) was recovered during a study of cytomegalovirus exposure and HLA in healthy donors. Produced via immunoSEQ multiplex PCR; TCRdb's table is partial and in-frame only. In the table there are 200,000 or so clones, around 84% of which are singletons. The CDR3 is 18 amino acids. Germline CDR1 reads GTSNPN; CDR2 reads SVGIG (reference sequence). J lost 4 bases, V lost 0 bases, and 12 bases had no gene match. This clonotype originated in a woman aged 25 to 45 in good health and CMV-seropositive. The source material was PBMCs. The chain combines TRBV30 with TRBJ2-1; 10 nucleotides align to TRBD2. The CDR3 here is CAWSVPWTSGELYNEQFF. Written as DNA, the CDR3 is TGTGCCTGGAGTGTCCCGTGGACTAGCGGCGAACTATACAATGAGCAGTTCTTC.